This T cell receptor beta chain was captured by sequencing in a study of T cells in Graves' hyperthyroidism and ophthalmopathy. Worth noting for this clonotype: A much larger clone differs by one base, so this may be a read error. The CDR3 carries no conserved terminal phenylalanine or tryptophan, so it likely arises from a read error.

Amplified TCR beta CDR3 regions came from RNA transcripts. During a first-round RT-PCR of the TCR CDR3, the HTBI primer set was used. TCRdb recomputed calls from the multiplex PCR reads with MiXCR, one row per CDR3 protein. The sample lists approximately 400,000 distinct CDR3 sequences; roughly 15% were seen once. V was cut by 7 bases and J by 7 bases, with 7 bases left in between. The CDR3 sequence is 10 residues long. CDR1 and CDR2 from the germline V gene are MDHEN and SYDVKM. The rearrangement joins TRBV28 to TRBJ1-1; no reliable D call. This clonotype originated in a woman younger than 45 with Graves' ophthalmopathy. Material for sequencing was blood. This CDR3 reads CASTRGEAFL. In DNA form, the CDR3 reads TGTGCCAGCACCAGAGGTGAAGCTTTCCTT.